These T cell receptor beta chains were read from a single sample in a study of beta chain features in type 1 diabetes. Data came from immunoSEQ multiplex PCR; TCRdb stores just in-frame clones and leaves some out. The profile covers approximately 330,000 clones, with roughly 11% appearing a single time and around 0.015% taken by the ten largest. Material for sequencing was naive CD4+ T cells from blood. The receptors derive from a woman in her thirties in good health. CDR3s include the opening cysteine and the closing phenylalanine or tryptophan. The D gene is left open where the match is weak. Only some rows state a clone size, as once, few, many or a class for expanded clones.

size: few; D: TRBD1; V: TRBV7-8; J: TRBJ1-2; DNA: TGTGCCAGCAGCTCCCGACAGGGGACTAACTATGGCTACACCTTC; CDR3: CASSSRQGTNYGYTF
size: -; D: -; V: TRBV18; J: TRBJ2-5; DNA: TGTGCCAGCTCAGCCTCAAAAGCCCCCGCAGAGACCCAGTACTTC; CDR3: CASSASKAPAETQYF
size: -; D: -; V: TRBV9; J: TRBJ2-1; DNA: TGTGCCAGCAGCGTAGAGGAGAGCTCCTACAATGAGCAGTTCTTC; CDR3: CASSVEESSYNEQFF
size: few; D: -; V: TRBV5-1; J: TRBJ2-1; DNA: TGCGCCAGCAGCTTGGAACCAGTCTACAATGAGCAGTTCTTC; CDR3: CASSLEPVYNEQFF
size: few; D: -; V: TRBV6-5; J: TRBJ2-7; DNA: TGTGCCAGCAGTTACTCGCGGGATACGCCTTTGGACGAGCAGTACTTC; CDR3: CASSYSRDTPLDEQYF
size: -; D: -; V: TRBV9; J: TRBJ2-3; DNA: TGTGCCAGCAGGGCCACAGATACGCAGTATTTT; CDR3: CASRATDTQYF
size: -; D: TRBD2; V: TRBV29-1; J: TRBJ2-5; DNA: TGCAGCGTTTATTCGCGGGAGGGACAAGAGACCCAGTACTTC; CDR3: CSVYSREGQETQYF
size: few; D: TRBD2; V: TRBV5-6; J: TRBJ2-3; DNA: TGTGCCAGCAGCTTGGGACTAGCGGTGCCCTGGAATTTT; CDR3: CASSLGLAVPWNF
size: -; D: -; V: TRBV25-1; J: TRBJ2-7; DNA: TGTGCCAGCAGTGGGGGGGGGCTCTACGAGCAGTACTTC; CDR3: CASSGGGLYEQYF
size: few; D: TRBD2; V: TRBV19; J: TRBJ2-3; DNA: TGTGCCAGTAGCAACGGACTAGCGGGTAGCACAGATACGCAGTATTTT; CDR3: CASSNGLAGSTDTQYF
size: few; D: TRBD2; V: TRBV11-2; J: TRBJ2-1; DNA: TGTGCCAGCAGAAGGACTAGCGATGAGCAGTTCTTC; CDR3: CASRRTSDEQFF
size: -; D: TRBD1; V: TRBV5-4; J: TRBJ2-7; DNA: TGTGCCAGCAGCATCCGGGACAGACCTTCTTTGGAGCAGTACTTC; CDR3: CASSIRDRPSLEQYF
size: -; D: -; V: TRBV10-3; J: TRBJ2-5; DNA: TGTGCCATCAGTGGCCGGGGGACTGAGGAGACCCAGTACTTC; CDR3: CAISGRGTEETQYF
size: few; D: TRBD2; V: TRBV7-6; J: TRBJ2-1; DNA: TGTGCCAGCAGTCCCGTAGCGGGAGCTCTAGGTGAGCAGTTCTTC; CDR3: CASSPVAGALGEQFF
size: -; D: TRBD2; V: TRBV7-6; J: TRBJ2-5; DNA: TGTGCCAGCAGCTTGCCACTAGCGGGAGTGGAGACCCAGTACTTC; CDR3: CASSLPLAGVETQYF
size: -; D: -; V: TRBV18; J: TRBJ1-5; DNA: TGTGCCAGCTCAGAACAGGCGATTAATAGCAATCAGCCCCAGCATTTT; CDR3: CASSEQAINSNQPQHF
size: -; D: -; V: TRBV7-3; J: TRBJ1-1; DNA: TGTGCCAGCAGCGCCAATCAGGGGACTGAAGCTTTCTTT; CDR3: CASSANQGTEAFF
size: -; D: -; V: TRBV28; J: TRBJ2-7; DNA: TGTGCCAGCAGTTTGGCGGGAGAGGGGGGGCTGGAGCAGTACTTC; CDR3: CASSLAGEGGLEQYF
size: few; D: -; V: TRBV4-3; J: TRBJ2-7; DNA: TGCGCCAGCAGCCAATTACTACAGGGTCACGAGCAGTACTTC; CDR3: CASSQLLQGHEQYF
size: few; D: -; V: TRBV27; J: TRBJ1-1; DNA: TGTGCCAGCAGCACCGGCTGGGGGGACACTGAAGCTTTCTTT; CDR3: CASSTGWGDTEAFF
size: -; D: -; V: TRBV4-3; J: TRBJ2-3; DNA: TGCGCCAGCAGCCGAGCCGGGACTGGCACAGATACGCAGTATTTT; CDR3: CASSRAGTGTDTQYF
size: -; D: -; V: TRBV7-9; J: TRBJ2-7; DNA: TGTGCCAGCAGCTTAATGGGGGGGCCGTACGAGCAGTACTTC; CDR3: CASSLMGGPYEQYF
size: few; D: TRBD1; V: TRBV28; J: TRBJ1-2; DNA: TGTGCCAGCAGTTCCTCCGGGACAGGGACCTATGGCTACACCTTC; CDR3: CASSSSGTGTYGYTF
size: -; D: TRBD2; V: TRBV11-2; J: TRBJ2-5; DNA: TGTGCCAGCAGCTGGGGACTAGCGGAGACCCAGTACTTC; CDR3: CASSWGLAETQYF
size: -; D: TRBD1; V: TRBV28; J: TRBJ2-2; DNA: TGTGCCAGCGTCCTCGGGACAGGGGGCACCGGGGAGCTGTTTTTT; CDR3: CASVLGTGGTGELFF
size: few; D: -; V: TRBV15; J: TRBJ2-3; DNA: TGTGCCACCAGCAGAGGAGTAAGCGCTAGCACAGATACGCAGTATTTT; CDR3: CATSRGVSASTDTQYF
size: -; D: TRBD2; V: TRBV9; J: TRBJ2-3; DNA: TGTGCCAGCAGCCCACGACTAGCGGGGGAGGTGGATACGCAGTATTTT; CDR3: CASSPRLAGEVDTQYF
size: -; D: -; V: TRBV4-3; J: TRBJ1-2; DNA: TGCGCCAGCAGCCAAGATGCGTCCGGGACTGGTATTTATGGCTACACCTTC; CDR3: CASSQDASGTGIYGYTF
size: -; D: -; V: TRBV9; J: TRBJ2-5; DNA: TGTGCCAGCAGCGTAGGCCCGGAGGAGACCCAGTACTTC; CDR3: CASSVGPEETQYF
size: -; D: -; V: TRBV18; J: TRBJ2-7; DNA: TGTGCCAGCTCACGAGGAGGGGGCAGGTTCTACGAGCAGTACTTC; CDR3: CASSRGGGRFYEQYF
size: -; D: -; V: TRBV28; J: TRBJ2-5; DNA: TGTGCCAGCAGTTTAGGAGGGGGCGAGACCCAGTACTTC; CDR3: CASSLGGGETQYF
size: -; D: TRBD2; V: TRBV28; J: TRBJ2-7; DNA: TGTGCCATCTGGACTAGCGGCGAGCAGTACTTC; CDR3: CAIWTSGEQYF
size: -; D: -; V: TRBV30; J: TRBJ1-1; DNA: TGTGCCTGGAGTGTTAGCCCTGGGACTGAAGCTTTCTTT; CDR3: CAWSVSPGTEAFF
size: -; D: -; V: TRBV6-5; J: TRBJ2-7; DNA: TGTGCCAGCAGTTTCGCGGCAGCTACCTACGAGCAGTACTTC; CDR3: CASSFAAATYEQYF
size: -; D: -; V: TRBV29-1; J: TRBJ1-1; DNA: TGCAGCGTTCCGACACGGATGAACACTGAAGCTTTCTTT; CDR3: CSVPTRMNTEAFF
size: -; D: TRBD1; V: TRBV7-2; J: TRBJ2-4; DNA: TGTGCCAGCAGCTTACACAGGGGTAACATTCAGTACTTC; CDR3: CASSLHRGNIQYF
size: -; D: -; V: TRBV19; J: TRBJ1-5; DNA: TGTGCCAGTAGTATGGTCGGGGATAGCAATCAGCCCCAGCATTTT; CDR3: CASSMVGDSNQPQHF
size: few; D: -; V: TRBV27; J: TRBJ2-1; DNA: TGTGCCAGCAGTTTAGGAGGCTCCTACAATGAGCAGTTCTTC; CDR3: CASSLGGSYNEQFF
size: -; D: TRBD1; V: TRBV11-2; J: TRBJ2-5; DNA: TGTGCCAGCAGCTCGGACAGGGCGGAGACCCAGTACTTC; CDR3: CASSSDRAETQYF
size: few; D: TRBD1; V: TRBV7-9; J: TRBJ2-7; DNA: TGTGCCAGCAGCATCGGACAGGTTTACGAGCAGTACTTC; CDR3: CASSIGQVYEQYF
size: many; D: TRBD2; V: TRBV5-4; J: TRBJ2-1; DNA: TGTGCCAGCAGCTTGACTAGCGGGAACCACAATGAGCAGTTCTTC; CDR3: CASSLTSGNHNEQFF